These 32 T cell receptor beta chains were sequenced from one sample in a study of low-dose radiotherapy and immunotherapy resistance in tumors. Time point noted: after trial treatment. Specified treatment: LDRT plus nivolumab, ipilimumab, low-dose cyclophosphamide and aspirin (RACIN trial). Primers targeting TRAV and TRBV primed first-strand cDNA, covering alpha and beta chains. TCRs were put through around 20 PCR cycles of amplification with Phusion. A constant-region primer and the V-primer adapter served as the primer pair. Each CDR3 protein gets one entry after TCRdb re-called the reads with MiXCR. The table includes roughly 100,000 distinct CDR3 sequences, around a fifth detected once. The sample consisted of PBMCs, taken after low-dose radiotherapy plus immunotherapy. The receptors shown here come from a female donor with ovarian cancer.

At least ten counts were recorded for this clonotype. This chain links TRBV12-3 or TRBV12-4 with TRBJ2-1; 11 bases line up with TRBD2. V lost 0 bases, J lost 6 bases, and 7 bases stayed unmatched. CDR3 length: 17 amino acids. The CDR3 sequence is CASSLATTSGSSNEQFF. CDR3 sequence (DNA): TGTGCCAGCAGTTTAGCGACTACTAGCGGGAGTAGCAATGAGCAGTTCTTC.

Ten or more counts support this clonotype. The V call is TRBV5-1, the J call TRBJ2-7; 11 bases map to TRBD1. CDR1 and CDR2 (germline): SGHRS, YFSETQ. This CDR3 comprises 14 residues. V trimming: 3 bases; J trimming: 3 bases; junction bases outside the gene matches: 2. The CDR3 region is CASSSGTGGYEQYF. CDR3 bases: TGCGCCAGCAGCTCGGGGACAGGGGGCTACGAGCAGTACTTC.

The sample holds many counts of this clonotype. The V call is TRBV5-1, the J call TRBJ1-1, with D unclear. Germline V lookup: CDR1 SGHRS, CDR2 YFSETQ. The CDR3 totals 16 residues. V was pared by 1 base and J by 4 bases, with 17 bases between. The CDR3 DNA follows: TGCGCCAGCAGCTTGAAACAGCCTCCTCTAGCCACTGAAGCTTTCTTT. Translation: CASSLKQPPLATEAFF.

This chain connects TRBV5-5 to TRBJ2-7; D may be TRBD1 or TRBD2 (5 bases each). V lost 2 bases, J lost 5 bases, and 20 bases lay in between. Germline values: CDR1 SGHKS, CDR2 YYEKEE (reference sequence). The CDR3 has 16 amino acids. The CDR3, as DNA: TGTGCCAGCAGCTTATGGATCAGGGTGAGAGCGGACGAGCAGTACTTC. Translated: CASSLWIRVRADEQYF.

The rearrangement links TRBV4-2 to TRBJ2-2; D not certain. In germline, CDR1 is LGHNA, CDR2 YNFKEQ. V lost 1 base and J 0 bases, leaving 9 bases between the germline ends. This CDR3 comprises 16 residues. CDR3 amino acids: CASSQGSLTNTGELFF. CDR3 nucleotides: TGTGCCAGCAGCCAAGGAAGTCTAACGAACACCGGGGAGCTGTTTTTT.

In this sample, this clonotype turned up many times. This chain uses TRBV19 with TRBJ1-6; possible D gene TRBD1, 6 bases. The V end was cut by 6 bases, the J end by 7 bases, with 16 bases between. The CDR3 is made up of 15 amino acids. Germline assignment: CDR1 LNHDA and CDR2 SQIVND (reference sequence). The CDR3: CASRPGGAWNSPLHF. In DNA, the CDR3 is TGTGCCAGTAGACCCGGGGGCGCCTGGAATTCACCCCTCCACTTT.

The chain joins TRBV30 to TRBJ2-3; D is perhaps TRBD2 (5 bases). Germline CDR1 GTSNPN, CDR2 SVGIG (reference sequence). The CDR3 loop spans 16 amino acids. The V end was cut by 0 bases, the J end by 0 bases, with 13 bases between. CDR3 residues: CAWSVWSGYSTDTQYF. The CDR3 coding sequence is TGTGCCTGGAGTGTCTGGAGCGGATATAGCACAGATACGCAGTATTTT.

This clonotype has at least ten counts. This chain joins TRBV28 and TRBJ1-6; D gene uncertain. This CDR3 is 17 amino acids long. V gave up 1 base and J gave up 6 bases, with 16 bases separating them. The germline V gene encodes CDR1 MDHEN and CDR2 SYDVKM. The CDR3 here is CASSLLWADKFNSPLHF. The CDR3 nucleotides read TGTGCCAGCAGTTTATTATGGGCAGACAAGTTTAATTCACCCCTCCACTTT.

This clonotype appeared once. A much larger clone is a single base away; this may be a read error. The chain is built from TRBV6-2 or TRBV6-3 and TRBJ2-4, with 9 bases lining up with TRBD1. The CDR3 covers 12 residues. From germline, CDR1 is MNHEY and CDR2 SVGEGT. CDR3 region: CARSNRDRVVYF. In DNA, the CDR3 is TGTGCCCGCAGTAACCGGGACAGGGTGGTGTACTTC.

This clonotype was detected ten times or more. The rearrangement joins TRBV6-2 or TRBV6-3 to TRBJ1-5, with a tentative D call TRBD1 (5 bases). The V end lost 2 bases, the J end lost 7 bases, and 18 bases lay between the germline ends. There are 16 residues in the CDR3. Germline V gene sequence: CDR1 MNHEY, CDR2 SVGEGT. The CDR3 DNA is TGTGCCAGCAGTTACGTGAGTGTCGGGGCTGTCCAGCCCCAGCATTTT. It is translated as CASSYVSVGAVQPQHF.

This clonotype was recorded at least ten times. The rearrangement joins TRBV7-9 to TRBJ2-1, with D possibly TRBD1 on 5 matching bases. Germline CDR1 reads SEHNR; CDR2 reads FQNEAQ (reference sequence). V dropped 2 bases and J dropped 9 bases, with 17 bases sitting between them. The CDR3 runs to 15 residues. The CDR3 is CASSLKGLRGGEQFF. DNA of the CDR3: TGTGCCAGCAGCTTAAAGGGGCTGCGAGGCGGTGAGCAGTTCTTC.

This clonotype was detected many times. The gene calls are TRBV28 and TRBJ2-6, with a possible D match to TRBD1 (5 bases). Germline V gene data show CDR1 as MDHEN and CDR2 as SYDVKM. The CDR3 loop spans 20 amino acids. The V end was cut by 3 bases, the J end by 2 bases, with 23 bases between. CDR3 loop: CASSFGLRGFTGTGANVLTF. The CDR3 nucleotides read TGTGCCAGCAGTTTCGGTTTAAGGGGCTTCACTGGGACTGGGGCCAACGTCCTGACTTTC.

Of note for this clonotype: A far larger clone lies a single base away; this is likely a read error. The chain carries TRBV7-2 and TRBJ2-6; D is unclear. The CDR3 loop spans 15 amino acids. CDR1 SGHTA and CDR2 FQGNSA come from the germline V gene. V shed 5 bases and J shed 5 bases, with 13 bases lying between them. Here the CDR3 reads CASSQDRARANVLTF. The CDR3 coding sequence is TGTGCCAGCAGCCAAGATAGAGCTAGGGCCAACGTCCTGACTTTC.

This clonotype was seen ten or more times. The gene calls are TRBV2 and TRBJ2-1; D not certain. The V gene lost 1 base and the J gene lost 9 bases, with 7 bases spanning the gap. CDR3 length: 12 residues. Germline CDR1 SNHLY, CDR2 FYNNEI. Here the CDR3 reads CASSEGGVEQFF. CDR3 nucleotides: TGTGCCAGCAGTGAAGGTGGGGTTGAGCAGTTCTTC.

To note about this clonotype: Compared with germline, one end of the junction differs, possibly owing to a read error. This chain links TRBV5-5 with TRBJ1-1; perhaps TRBD1 as D (5 bases). Looked up from germline, CDR1 is SGHKS and CDR2 is YYEKEE (reference sequence). The length of the CDR3 is 15 residues. CDR3 residues: CASSTPGRANAEVFF. In DNA form, the CDR3 reads TGTGCCAGCAGCACCCCGGGACGAGCAAACGCTGAAGTTTTCTTT. Drawing the rest from reference TRBV5-5 and TRBJ1-1, the complete variable domain is DAGVTQSPTHLIKTRGQQVTLRCSPISGHKSVSWYQQVLGQGPQFIFQYYEKEERGRGNFPDRFSARQFPNYSSELNVNALLLGDSALYLCASSTPGRANAEVFFGQGTRLTVV.

This clonotype was counted many times. The V gene is TRBV6-1, the J gene TRBJ2-1; TRBD2 agrees at 8 bases. Germline V gives CDR1 MNHNS, CDR2 SASEGT. The V and J ends lost 4 bases and 5 bases, in that order; junction bases with no gene match: 4. The CDR3 contains 14 residues. This chain's CDR3 is CASSAGLANNEQFF. Here the CDR3 DNA reads TGTGCCAGCAGTGCTGGACTAGCTAACAATGAGCAGTTCTTC.

This clonotype has ten or more counts. V usage is TRBV5-8 and J usage is TRBJ2-7; no reliable D call. The J call could be wrong; TRBJ2-1 is a better fit for the DNA end. Germline CDR1 is SGHTS and CDR2 is YDEGEE. The CDR3 length is 12 residues. As DNA, the CDR3 is TGTGCCAGCAGCTTCCGTGATACCACGCAGTTCTTC. Its protein product is CASSFRDTTQFF.

This chain connects TRBV24-1 to TRBJ2-2; D might be TRBD1 (5 bases). Between the trimmed V and J ends, which lost 5 bases and 0 bases, there was a span of 9 bases. The CDR3 loop spans 15 amino acids. Germline V gene sequence: CDR1 KGHDR, CDR2 SFDVKD. The chain's CDR3 is CATSGGGTNTGELFF. The CDR3 nucleotides are TGTGCCACCAGTGGGGGCGGCACGAACACCGGGGAGCTGTTTTTT.

This clonotype has at least ten counts. This chain uses TRBV5-1 with TRBJ2-7; 8 nucleotides align to TRBD1. The germline V gene encodes CDR1 SGHRS and CDR2 YFSETQ. This CDR3 region has 16 residues. Unmatched junction bases numbered 9, after V lost 1 base and J lost 3 bases. CDR3 protein: CASSLRRPGQDYEQYF. The CDR3 DNA is TGCGCCAGCAGCTTGCGTCGTCCGGGACAGGACTACGAGCAGTACTTC.

This clonotype was found many times. The chain joins TRBV12-3 or TRBV12-4 to TRBJ2-5, with 7 bases lining up with TRBD1. CDR3 length: 17 amino acids. The V gene end was trimmed by 6 bases and the J gene end by 5 bases; junction bases not matched to a gene: 18. The CDR3 DNA is TGTGCCAGCAGCTTTCCCGAGAGGGACAGCCTGGGTGAGACCCAGTACTTC. It encodes CASSFPERDSLGETQYF.

V gene TRBV12-3 or TRBV12-4 combines with J gene TRBJ2-5; 12 nucleotides line up with TRBD2. With V trimmed by 6 bases and J by 4 bases, 15 bases remained unmatched. This CDR3 comprises 18 residues. CDR3 sequence: CASSPGELASGRGETQYF. In DNA, the CDR3 is TGTGCCAGCAGCCCCGGCGAGTTGGCTAGCGGGAGGGGAGAGACCCAGTACTTC.

This clonotype appeared many times. The chain joins TRBV9 to TRBJ2-1, with 8 bases identical to TRBD2. Germline assignment: CDR1 SGDLS and CDR2 YYNGEE. The CDR3 length is 16 residues. V dropped 4 bases and J dropped 6; count of bases not matched to a gene: 12. The CDR3 loop is CASSQVGTSRGNEQFF. Written as DNA, the CDR3 is TGTGCCAGCAGCCAAGTAGGGACTAGTCGGGGCAATGAGCAGTTCTTC.

This clonotype was seen repeatedly, ten times or more. The J gene is TRBJ2-1, the V gene TRBV15; 7 bases map to TRBD2. The CDR3 contains 13 residues. Trimming cost V 3 bases and J 6 bases; bases outside gene matches: 2. The germline V gene encodes CDR1 LNHNV and CDR2 YYDKDF (reference sequence). In DNA, the CDR3 is TGTGCCACCAGCAGTTCGGGGGGCAATGAGCAGTTCTTC. This sequence encodes CATSSSGGNEQFF.

In its sample, this clonotype was seen many times. For the CDR3, the DNA is TGTGCCAGCAGCTTGGGACTAGCGGGGGCTGATACGCAGTATTTT. Protein sequence: CASSLGLAGADTQYF. This chain uses TRBV13 with TRBJ2-3; 14 bases are a match to TRBD2. Germline V lookup: CDR1 PRHDT, CDR2 FYEKMQ (reference sequence). The CDR3 totals 15 residues. The V segment lost 3 bases and the J segment 6 bases; nucleotides outside the gene matches: 2.

Worth noting for this clonotype: A far larger clone differs by one base, so this is likely a read error. V and J are TRBV1 and TRBJ2-3; the table assigns TRBD2, which was not confirmed against the DNA. TRBV1 is listed as a pseudogene. This CDR3 is 15 amino acids long. The CDR3 here is CTSSSRLAAEDTQYF. The CDR3 DNA follows: TGCACCAGCAGCTCGCGACTAGCCGCCGAGGATACGCAGTATTTT.

This clonotype was found a few times. V usage is TRBV28 and J usage is TRBJ1-1; TRBD1 aligns across 8 bases. CDR1 and CDR2 (germline): MDHEN, SYDVKM. The CDR3 is made up of 15 amino acids. V shed 5 bases and J 5 bases; nucleotides not matched to a gene: 10. CDR3 DNA sequence: TGTGCCAGCAGTCGCCCTGGGACAGGTAGTACTGAAGCTTTCTTT. Amino acid sequence: CASSRPGTGSTEAFF. The entire variable domain, with the rest obtained from reference TRBV28 and TRBJ1-1, is as follows: DVKVTQSSRYLVKRTGEKVFLECVQDMDHENMFWYRQDPGLGLRLIYFSYDVKMKEKGDIPEGYSVSREKKERFSLILESASTNQTSMYLCASSRPGTGSTEAFFGQGTRLTVV.

In regard to this clonotype: It is likely a read error: a sequence one base away is far more abundant. J is TRBJ2-7 and V is TRBV11-2; 9 bases match TRBD2. V lost 2 bases to trimming and J lost 7 bases; unmatched junction nucleotides: 12. The CDR3 runs to 16 residues. Germline V gene data show CDR1 as SGHAT and CDR2 as FQNNGV. CDR3 sequence (DNA): TGTGCCAGCAGCTTAAGCGCGGGAGGGGGGGGGAATGAGCAGTACTTC. Protein: CASSLSAGGGGNEQYF.

This clonotype has at least ten counts. V and J are TRBV20-1 and TRBJ2-7, with 8 bases matching TRBD2. The CDR3 has 17 amino acids. Germline CDR1 DFQATT, CDR2 SNEGSKA (reference sequence). V trimming: 3 bases; J trimming: 1 base; junction bases outside the gene matches: 14. The CDR3 DNA reads as TGCAGTGCTAGCCTGTCGCACGCAGGACTAGCATCCTACGAGCAGTACTTC. It codes for CSASLSHAGLASYEQYF.

This clonotype was observed at least ten times. The genes are TRBV30 and TRBJ2-2; unclear D gene. The germline V gene has CDR1 GTSNPN and CDR2 SVGIG (reference sequence). Trimming removed 8 bases at V and 5 bases at J, with 15 bases between. The CDR3 runs 13 residues. CDR3 amino acids: CARELGQTGELFF. Here the CDR3 DNA reads TGTGCCAGAGAGTTAGGGCAAACCGGGGAGCTGTTTTTT.

There are many counts of this clonotype. The J gene is TRBJ2-2, the V gene TRBV5-5; 13 bases agree with TRBD2. CDR1 is SGHKS and CDR2 is YYEKEE in the germline V gene (reference sequence). Trimming at V came to 4 bases and at J to 5 bases, leaving 8 bases not matched to a gene. This CDR3 is built from 17 residues. CDR3 in amino acids: CASSAGTSGERTGELFF. The CDR3 region has the DNA TGTGCCAGCAGCGCGGGGACTAGCGGGGAAAGGACCGGGGAGCTGTTTTTT. The full variable domain, its missing parts supplied by reference TRBV5-5 and TRBJ2-2, is DAGVTQSPTHLIKTRGQQVTLRCSPISGHKSVSWYQQVLGQGPQFIFQYYEKEERGRGNFPDRFSARQFPNYSSELNVNALLLGDSALYLCASSAGTSGERTGELFFGEGSRLTVL.

Only a few counts were recorded for this clonotype. The CDR3 nucleotides read TGCAGCGTTGCTGCGGCCAGAGACACTGAAGCTTTCTTT. The encoded protein is CSVAAARDTEAFF. The rearrangement links TRBV29-1 to TRBJ1-1, with D unresolved. The CDR3 is made up of 13 amino acids. V gave up 4 bases and J gave up 3 bases, with 12 bases separating them. From germline, CDR1 is SQVTM and CDR2 ANQGSEA. Drawing the rest from reference TRBV29-1 and TRBJ1-1, the complete variable domain is SAVISQKPSRDICQRGTSLTIQCQVDSQVTMMFWYRQQPGQSLTLIATANQGSEATYESGFVIDKFPISRPNLTFSTLTVSNMSPEDSSIYLCSVAAARDTEAFFGQGTRLTVV.

The rearrangement uses TRBV5-5 and TRBJ2-1; D call uncertain. Trimming removed 2 bases at V and 14 bases at J, with 11 bases between. This CDR3 is 11 amino acids long. Germline CDR1 SGHKS, CDR2 YYEKEE (reference sequence). The CDR3 loop reads CASSFQSWEFF. CDR3 coding DNA: TGTGCCAGCAGCTTCCAGAGCTGGGAGTTCTTC.